This T cell receptor beta chain was captured in a study of T cell responses to AZD1222 COVID-19 vaccine. In the study overall: Second-dose recipients at about 4 or about 12 weeks were treated as one pooled group.

Data came from immunoSEQ multiplex PCR; TCRdb stores just in-frame clones and leaves some out. Among 150,000 to 200,000 clones listed, about 89% were seen once. Germline V gene data show CDR1 as MNHEY and CDR2 as SVGAGI. The CDR3 runs to 13 residues. V lost 8 bases and J lost 0, with 11 bases in between. This clone is a singleton in its sample. Its antigen is not known. Study findings and constraints: Epitopes outside B.1.351 and B.1.1.7 mutated regions reportedly drew nearly half of spike TCRs. Most donors were white British and more were female, and clonal diversity was possibly underestimated. Across spike, vaccine-associated CD4 TCRs were found, dominant at 160-218 and 743-854.

Sequenced material: peripheral blood, taken on day 0 of AZD1222 vaccination. The V call is TRBV6-5, the J call TRBJ2-7, with D possibly being TRBD1 (5 bases). The receptor was isolated from an adult in good health. The CDR3 DNA follows: TGTGCCAGCCTGGACAACTACTCCTACGAGCAGTACTTC. It translates to CASLDNYSYEQYF.